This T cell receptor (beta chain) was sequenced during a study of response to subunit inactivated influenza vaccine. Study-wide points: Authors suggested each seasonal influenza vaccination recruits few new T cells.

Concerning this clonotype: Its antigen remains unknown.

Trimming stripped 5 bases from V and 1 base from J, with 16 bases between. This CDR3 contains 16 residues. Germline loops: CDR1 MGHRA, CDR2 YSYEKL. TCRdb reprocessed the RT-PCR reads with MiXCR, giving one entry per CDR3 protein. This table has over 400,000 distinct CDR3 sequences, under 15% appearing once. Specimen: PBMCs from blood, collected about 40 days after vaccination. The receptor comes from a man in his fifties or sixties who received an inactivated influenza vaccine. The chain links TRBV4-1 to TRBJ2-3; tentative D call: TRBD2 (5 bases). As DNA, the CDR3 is TGCGCCAGCAGCTACACTTTGGGGAGTGGCACAGATACGCAGTATTTT. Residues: CASSYTLGSGTDTQYF.